The 27 T cell receptor beta chains in this list originate from one sample, sequenced in a study of T cells after yellow fever vaccination. Each CDR3 protein gets one entry after TCRdb re-called the 5' RACE reads with MiXCR. The sample includes more than 350,000 distinct CDR3 sequences, roughly 12% of them seen just once. The starting material was PBMCs, obtained on the day of the first yellow fever vaccination. The receptor set was obtained from a man between 18 and 35 years old who received the YFV17D yellow fever vaccine.

This clonotype was counted at least ten times. The J gene is TRBJ2-4, the V gene TRBV4-3, with 12 bases that match TRBD2. J was trimmed by 9 bases and V by 0 bases; bases with no gene match: 9. CDR3 length equals 17 residues. Germline CDR1 is LGHNA and CDR2 is YSLEER. The CDR3 sequence is CASSQDHPSGGGTIQYF. CDR3 DNA sequence: TGCGCCAGCAGCCAAGATCACCCTAGCGGGGGGGGAACCATTCAGTACTTC.

V usage is TRBV2 and J usage is TRBJ2-2; D is possibly TRBD1 (5 bases). The V end was cut by 5 bases, the J end by 6 bases, with 10 bases between. The CDR3 consists of 13 residues. Germline V CDR1 and CDR2: SNHLY, FYNNEI. The CDR3 nucleotides read TGTGCCAGCAGTCCCCAGGGCCCCGGGGAGCTGTTTTTT. Protein: CASSPQGPGELFF.

The chain joins TRBV6-1 to TRBJ2-1; 15 bases are shared with TRBD2. V gave up 7 bases and J gave up 12 bases; unmatched junction bases: 7. The CDR3 extends over 14 amino acids. Germline assignment: CDR1 MNHNS and CDR2 SASEGT. The CDR3 protein is CASKPGLAGGRQFF. DNA of the CDR3: TGTGCCAGCAAACCCGGACTAGCGGGGGGGCGGCAGTTCTTC.

This clonotype has at least ten counts. This sequence joins TRBV12-3 or TRBV12-4 and TRBJ2-4; no clear D gene. This CDR3 comprises 14 residues. Trimming cost V 3 bases and J 7 bases, with 13 bases left between them. This CDR3 reads CASSLGLEYNIQYF. The CDR3 DNA sequence: TGTGCCAGCAGTTTGGGCCTCGAGTATAACATTCAGTACTTC.

This clonotype occurred a few times. The chain combines TRBV20-1 with TRBJ1-5, with D maybe TRBD1 (5 bases). CDR1 DFQATT and CDR2 SNEGSKA come from the germline V gene (reference sequence). V was cut by 0 bases and J by 4 bases, with 16 bases left in between. CDR3 size: 16 residues. The CDR3 bases are TGCAGTGCTAGAGAAAGGGGCGGGACTGGGAATCAGCCCCAGCATTTT. Residues: CSARERGGTGNQPQHF.

This clonotype was counted ten times or more. CDR3 in amino acids: CASSLMYPGAGEQYF. The CDR3 DNA follows: TGCGCCAGCAGCTTGATGTACCCAGGGGCAGGAGAGCAGTACTTC. This chain connects TRBV5-1 to TRBJ2-7; D is possibly TRBD1 (6 bases). The CDR3 extends over 15 amino acids. V lost 1 base to trimming and J lost 7 bases, with 18 bases between them. The germline V gene has CDR1 SGHRS and CDR2 YFSETQ.

The chain has TRBV4-3 and TRBJ2-3, with 9 bases fitting TRBD2. CDR1 is LGHNA, CDR2 YSLEER, per germline. This CDR3 is 15 amino acids long. Trimming removed 4 bases from V and 4 bases from J; junction bases left unmatched: 6. As DNA, the CDR3 is TGCGCCAGCAGCCGAGGCGGGGGGGAACCAGATACGCAGTATTTT. Amino acid sequence: CASSRGGGEPDTQYF.

In this sample, this clonotype turned up many times. The V call is TRBV20-1, the J call TRBJ2-3; a possible D gene is TRBD1 (6 bases). Per the germline V gene, CDR1 is DFQATT and CDR2 is SNEGSKA (reference sequence). V shed 3 bases and J shed 0 bases, with 10 bases lying between them. This CDR3 is built from 14 residues. The CDR3 loop reads CSASWTDSTDTQYF. CDR3 in DNA: TGCAGTGCTAGCTGGACAGACAGCACAGATACGCAGTATTTT.

The gene calls are TRBV6-1 and TRBJ2-1; maybe TRBD2 (7 bases). The V end lost 8 bases, the J end lost 3 bases, and 17 bases lay between the germline ends. This CDR3 region has 15 residues. CDR1 is MNHNS and CDR2 is SASEGT in the germline V gene. In DNA, the CDR3 is TGTGCCAGCCTCCTAAGAGGGGGGGTCTACAATGAGCAGTTCTTC. Amino acids: CASLLRGGVYNEQFF.

This clonotype was detected a few times. This sequence joins TRBV4-1 and TRBJ1-2; D remains unclear. V gave up 2 bases and J gave up 8 bases, with 6 bases separating them. The CDR3 spans 11 residues. The V gene's germline CDR1 is MGHRA and CDR2 YSYEKL. The CDR3 is CASSQHSGYTF. DNA for the CDR3: TGCGCCAGCAGCCAACATTCGGGCTACACCTTC.

The V call is TRBV20-1, the J call TRBJ1-5; TRBD1 is a possible D gene (5 bases). This CDR3 is 13 amino acids long. In germline, CDR1 is DFQATT, CDR2 SNEGSKA (reference sequence). The ends were cut back, 8 bases at V and 2 bases at J, with 13 bases in the middle. This CDR3 reads CSPQGIGNQPQHF. CDR3 DNA sequence: TGCAGTCCCCAGGGTATCGGCAATCAGCCCCAGCATTTT.

The rearrangement links TRBV10-3 to TRBJ2-3; 10 nucleotides align to TRBD1. The CDR3 sequence is 14 residues long. Germline assignment: CDR1 ENHRY and CDR2 SYGVKD. Unmatched junction bases numbered 5, after V lost 8 bases and J lost 3 bases. CDR3: CAIQTGGTTDTQYF. The CDR3 DNA is TGTGCCATCCAGACAGGGGGCACAACAGATACGCAGTATTTT.

This clonotype has ten or more counts. The chain is built from TRBV5-6 and TRBJ2-5; tentative D call: TRBD2 (6 bases). This CDR3 region has 11 residues. V dropped 4 bases and J dropped 5 bases, with 6 bases sitting between them. The germline V gene encodes CDR1 SGHDT and CDR2 YYEEEE. Written as DNA, the CDR3 is TGTGCCAGCAGCGGGGGGGAGACCCAGTACTTC. Its protein product is CASSGGETQYF.

This clonotype was observed many times. The J gene is TRBJ2-1, the V gene TRBV5-1, with 8 nucleotides matching TRBD2. The length of the CDR3 is 15 residues. CDR1 is SGHRS, CDR2 YFSETQ, per germline. V was clipped by 1 base and J by 6 bases; unmatched bases: 6. In nucleotides, the CDR3 is TGCGCCAGCAGCTTGTCGCTGGCGGGGGGCAATGAGCAGTTCTTC. Translation gives CASSLSLAGGNEQFF. The full variable domain, in which reference TRBV5-1 and TRBJ2-1 provide the parts outside the CDR3, is KAGVTQTPRYLIKTRGQQVTLSCSPISGHRSVSWYQQTPGQGLQFLFEYFSETQRNKGNFPGRFSGRQFSNSRSEMNVSTLELGDSALYLCASSLSLAGGNEQFFGPGTRLTVL.

Many counts were recorded for this clonotype. The chain carries TRBV24-1 and TRBJ2-4; weak D call: TRBD1 (6 bases). In germline, CDR1 is KGHDR, CDR2 SFDVKD. V lost 4 bases and J 8 bases, leaving 17 bases between the germline ends. The CDR3 is 15 residues long. The CDR3: CATSDPKGVGDIQYF. As DNA, the CDR3 is TGTGCCACCAGTGACCCCAAGGGGGTCGGGGACATTCAGTACTTC.

This clonotype has a handful of counts. The V gene is TRBV7-8, the J gene TRBJ2-7; the D gene is possibly TRBD1 (6 bases). CDR3 size: 15 residues. The V end was cut by 5 bases, the J end by 4 bases, with 18 bases between. Germline CDR1 reads SGHVS; CDR2 reads FQNEAQ. The CDR3 spells CASSPHGSGAYEQYV. CDR3 DNA: TGTGCCAGCAGCCCGCACGGATCAGGGGCTTACGAGCAGTACGTC.

In this sample, this clonotype turned up many times. The chain joins TRBV23-1 to TRBJ2-7, with 12 bases aligning to TRBD1. TRBV23-1 is classed as an ORF, of uncertain function. V shed 2 bases and J 6 bases; nucleotides not matched to a gene: 5. The CDR3 spans 15 residues. In nucleotides, the CDR3 is TGCGCCAGCAGTCAAGCGGGACAGGGGGCCATCGAGCAGTACGTC. Translation: CASSQAGQGAIEQYV.

On this clonotype itself: The junction departs from the called germline gene at one end, perhaps through a read error. CDR3 loop: CAGSYSVAGGPSYEQYF. Here the CDR3 DNA reads TGTGCCGGCAGTTACTCCGTAGCGGGGGGCCCCTCCTACGAGCAGTACTTC. This chain links TRBV6-5 with TRBJ2-7; 10 positions agree with TRBD2. Germline CDR1 is MNHEY and CDR2 is SVGAGI. This CDR3 is built from 17 residues.

The J gene is TRBJ2-7, the V gene TRBV12-3 or TRBV12-4; 9 bases fit TRBD1. The CDR3 has 14 amino acids. Unmatched junction bases numbered 11, after V lost 8 bases and J lost 6 bases. As DNA, the CDR3 is TGTGCCAGCGGGACAGGGAACGATCCACGCGAGCAGTACGTC. This gives the protein CASGTGNDPREQYV.

CDR3 in amino acids: CASSQSGPSYNEQFF. Here the CDR3 DNA reads TGCGCCAGCAGCCAAAGCGGGCCCTCCTACAATGAGCAGTTCTTC. The chain couples TRBV4-3 to TRBJ2-1; D is possibly TRBD2 (6 bases). Per the germline V gene, CDR1 is LGHNA and CDR2 is YSLEER. This CDR3 is 15 amino acids long. With 2 bases removed from V and 0 bases from J, the gap between germline ends came to 8 bases.

The gene calls are TRBV18 and TRBJ2-7, with D tentatively TRBD1 (5 bases). The germline V gene encodes CDR1 KGHSH and CDR2 LQKENI. The CDR3 spans 16 residues. V shed 3 bases and J shed 2 bases, with 17 bases lying between them. The CDR3 bases are TGTGCCAGCTCACCGAACAGGTTGTGGAGTCCCTACGAGCAGTACTTC. This encodes CASSPNRLWSPYEQYF.

This clonotype appeared a few times. The DNA of the CDR3 is TGTGCCAGCAGCTCCCCCGGAATTAGCGGGGTAAATGAGCAGTTCTTC. Protein: CASSSPGISGVNEQFF. The chain joins TRBV14 to TRBJ2-1, with 8 bases that match TRBD2. CDR3 size: 16 residues. V trimming: 5 bases; J trimming: 7 bases; junction bases outside the gene matches: 13. CDR1 is SGHDN, CDR2 FVKESK, per germline.

In its sample, this clonotype was seen a few times. The chain combines TRBV11-2 with TRBJ2-7; perhaps TRBD2 as D (7 bases). V lost 7 bases and J 4 bases, leaving 20 bases between the germline ends. This CDR3 has 15 amino acids. Germline CDR1 is SGHAT and CDR2 is FQNNGV. The CDR3 coding sequence is TGTGCCAGCACCATAGGGGGGGTCTCAGCGTACGAGCAGTACTTC. Its protein is CASTIGGVSAYEQYF. The entire variable domain, with the rest obtained from reference TRBV11-2 and TRBJ2-7, is as follows: EAGVAQSPRYKIIEKRQSVAFWCNPISGHATLYWYQQILGQGPKLLIQFQNNGVVDDSQLPKDRFSAERLKGVDSTLKIQPAKLEDSAVYLCASTIGGVSAYEQYFGPGTRLTVT.

CDR3 DNA sequence: TGCAGCGTTGAAGCTCCCGGTCGACCGGGACAGCCTTACTATGGCTACACCTTC. It translates to CSVEAPGRPGQPYYGYTF. V is TRBV29-1 and J is TRBJ1-2, with 7 bases that match TRBD1. CDR3 size: 18 residues. J gave up 3 bases and V 1 base, and 17 bases lay outside the gene matches. Germline assignment: CDR1 SQVTM and CDR2 ANQGSEA.

This clonotype was seen at least ten times. This chain joins TRBV20-1 and TRBJ2-5; D remains unclear. This CDR3 is built from 10 residues. Germline lookup yields CDR1 DFQATT and CDR2 SNEGSKA (reference sequence). V was cut by 6 bases and J by 5 bases, with 7 bases left in between. CDR3: CSALRETQYF. CDR3 coding DNA: TGCAGTGCGCTTAGGGAGACCCAGTACTTC.

This clonotype was picked up a small number of times. The CDR3 DNA follows: TGTGCCAGCAGCCAATCACATGGGGACAATGAGCAGTTCTTC. This translates into CASSQSHGDNEQFF. This chain connects TRBV7-8 to TRBJ2-1; no reliable D call. This CDR3 has 14 amino acids. The V gene lost 5 bases and the J gene lost 5 bases, with 13 bases spanning the gap. The germline V gene encodes CDR1 SGHVS and CDR2 FQNEAQ.

V is TRBV4-3 and J is TRBJ1-2; D is unresolved. CDR1 is LGHNA and CDR2 is YSLEER in the germline V gene. The CDR3 contains 15 residues. V shed 4 bases and J shed 6 bases, with 18 bases lying between them. In DNA form, the CDR3 reads TGCGCCAGCAGCCCCCGGATTGGACTTACTGATGGCTACACCTTC. It is translated as CASSPRIGLTDGYTF.